This is a list of T cell receptor beta chains from one sample in a study of T-cell memory formation after mild COVID-19. TCRdb re-called the 5' RACE reads through MiXCR, storing one row per CDR3 protein. The sample lists 500,000 to 550,000 distinct CDR3 sequences, roughly 22% seen once, with approximately 12% in the top ten. The sample was PBMCs or a T cell subset sorted from them (not recorded which). The receptors shown here come from an adult woman who had mild COVID-19 (a few samples of this study predate the infection). Cell type and time point are not known. The CDR3 runs from the conserved cysteine through the conserved F or W. A D gene is named only where the DNA matches it firmly. Size is stated for part of the rows, as once, few or many counts, or as a class when the clone is expanded.

TRBV11-2,TRBD1,TRBJ2-7,-,CASSSRGLGDRDYEQYF,TGTGCCAGCAGCTCCCGCGGGCTGGGGGACAGGGACTACGAGCAGTACTTC
TRBV11-3,-,TRBJ2-3,-,CASSRGFLARETQYF,TGTGCCAGCAGCAGGGGTTTTCTAGCACGAGAGACCCAGTACTTT
TRBV12-3/TRBV12-4,-,TRBJ2-5,-,CASSFWGAGETQYF,TGTGCCAGCAGTTTCTGGGGGGCTGGGGAGACCCAGTACTTC
TRBV11-2,-,TRBJ1-2,few,CASSLEGWRGDYGYTF,TGTGCCAGCAGCTTAGAGGGCTGGAGGGGAGACTATGGCTACACCTTC
TRBV14,-,TRBJ2-5,few,CASNPGTTGLKETQYF,TGTGCCAGCAACCCTGGAACTACAGGGTTGAAAGAGACCCAGTACTTC
TRBV6-1,-,TRBJ2-2,-,CASSGGGTGLFTGELFF,TGTGCCAGCAGTGGAGGAGGAACAGGGTTATTCACCGGGGAGCTGTTTTTT
TRBV7-9,-,TRBJ1-1,-,CASSWWNTEAFF,TGTGCCAGCAGCTGGTGGAACACTGAAGCTTTCTTT
TRBV20-1,-,TRBJ1-5,-,CSARVSPHAHQPQHF,TGCAGTGCTAGGGTTTCCCCTCACGCGCATCAGCCCCAGCATTTT
TRBV20-1,-,TRBJ2-3,-,CSGGGTDTQYF,TGCAGTGGAGGGGGCACAGATACGCAGTATTTT
TRBV25-1,TRBD1,TRBJ1-2,-,CASRGQDRRNGYTF,TGTGCCAGCAGGGGACAGGATAGGAGAAATGGCTACACCTTC
TRBV20-1,-,TRBJ2-5,-,CSARETGSPRETQYF,TGCAGTGCTAGAGAGACCGGATCCCCGAGGGAGACCCAGTACTTC
TRBV24-1,-,TRBJ2-1,-,CATSGYPEGNEQFF,TGTGCCACCTCGGGATACCCAGAGGGCAATGAGCAGTTCTTC
TRBV15,TRBD1,TRBJ1-1,-,CATSRDLTGINTEAFF,TGTGCCACCAGCAGAGATTTGACAGGGATAAACACTGAAGCTTTCTTT
TRBV7-2,-,TRBJ1-1,few,CASSPRRARNTEAFF,TGTGCCAGCAGCCCGCGTAGGGCCCGAAACACTGAAGCTTTCTTT
TRBV12-3/TRBV12-4,TRBD1,TRBJ1-2,-,CASSFPTGGFYGYTF,TGTGCCAGCAGTTTCCCGACAGGGGGCTTCTATGGCTACACCTTC
TRBV7-9,-,TRBJ2-5,few,CASRPPGIGEETQYF,TGTGCCAGCAGGCCCCCCGGCATAGGGGAGGAGACCCAGTACTTC
TRBV5-1,TRBD2,TRBJ2-2,many,CASSLGLAANTGELFF,TGCGCCAGCAGCCTTGGACTAGCGGCGAACACCGGGGAGCTGTTTTTT
TRBV24-1,-,TRBJ2-1,-,CATSDFSRGYNEQFF,TGTGCCACCAGTGATTTTTCCCGTGGGTACAATGAGCAGTTCTTC
TRBV10-3,-,TRBJ2-7,few,CAISEFTYEQYF,TGTGCCATCAGTGAGTTCACCTACGAGCAGTACTTC
TRBV12-3/TRBV12-4,-,TRBJ2-7,-,CASSEQDPSPYEQYF,TGTGCCAGCAGCGAACAGGACCCGTCCCCCTACGAGCAGTACTTC
TRBV19,-,TRBJ1-2,-,CASSPAEDYGYTF,TGTGCCAGTAGTCCGGCTGAGGACTATGGCTACACCTTC
TRBV2,-,TRBJ2-7,-,CASSVEEGNIDEQYF,TGTGCCAGCAGCGTCGAGGAGGGTAATATCGACGAGCAGTACTTC
TRBV3-1,TRBD1,TRBJ2-7,once,CASSQPGQGVAGYEQYF,TGTGCCAGCAGCCAACCAGGACAGGGGGTCGCCGGCTACGAGCAGTACTTC
TRBV11-1,-,TRBJ2-2,few,CASRPGPPPGELFF,TGTGCCAGCAGACCCGGCCCGCCACCCGGGGAGCTGTTTTTT
TRBV7-9,TRBD1,TRBJ2-3,few,CASSGRTGSSTDTQYF,TGTGCCAGCAGCGGACGGACAGGGTCTAGCACAGATACGCAGTATTTT
TRBV5-1,TRBD1,TRBJ1-1,few,CASSFDRGRAEAFF,TGCGCCAGCAGCTTCGACAGGGGGCGAGCTGAAGCTTTCTTT
TRBV29-1,-,TRBJ2-1,-,CSVEGKSGGGYNEQFF,TGCAGCGTTGAAGGAAAATCCGGTGGCGGTTACAATGAGCAGTTCTTC
TRBV7-9,-,TRBJ2-3,-,CASSLIYGGRTDTQYF,TGTGCCAGCAGCTTGATTTATGGGGGACGGACAGATACGCAGTATTTT
TRBV7-9,-,TRBJ1-3,-,CASSLAPRMRGNTIYF,TGTGCCAGCAGCTTAGCACCCAGGATGAGGGGAAACACCATATATTTT
TRBV12-3/TRBV12-4,-,TRBJ1-1,-,CASRTPEAAFF,TGTGCCAGCAGAACTCCCGAGGCGGCTTTCTTT
TRBV18,-,TRBJ2-3,few,CASSPQGMGTDTQYF,TGTGCCAGCTCACCGCAGGGAATGGGCACAGATACGCAGTATTTT
TRBV27,-,TRBJ2-7,-,CASSLREGHEQYF,TGTGCCAGCAGTTTGAGAGAAGGCCACGAGCAGTACTTC
TRBV7-2,-,TRBJ2-7,few,CASSPDSGQYYEQYF,TGTGCCAGCAGCCCAGACAGTGGGCAGTACTACGAGCAGTACTTC
TRBV28,TRBD1,TRBJ2-1,few,CASSPPGQGRGNEQFF,TGTGCCAGCAGCCCGCCGGGACAGGGAAGGGGGAATGAGCAGTTCTTC
TRBV4-3,TRBD2,TRBJ2-1,-,CASSHAPGLGDEQFF,TGCGCCAGCAGCCACGCCCCGGGACTAGGGGATGAGCAGTTCTTC
TRBV19,TRBD1,TRBJ1-1,-,CASSPRTGVSTEAFF,TGTGCCAGTAGCCCCCGGACAGGGGTTTCCACTGAAGCTTTCTTT
TRBV30,-,TRBJ2-2,few,CAWRPRGGGRTGELFF,TGTGCCTGGAGACCCAGAGGTGGGGGCCGCACCGGGGAGCTGTTTTTT
TRBV7-9,-,TRBJ2-7,-,CASSLAPVGEQYF,TGTGCCAGCAGCTTAGCCCCCGTGGGTGAGCAGTACTTC
TRBV5-1,-,TRBJ2-3,-,CASSWDFTDTQYF,TGCGCCAGCAGCTGGGACTTTACAGATACGCAGTATTTT
TRBV6-5,TRBD2,TRBJ2-3,few,CASSPAGLAGTDTQYF,TGTGCCAGCAGCCCGGCGGGACTAGCGGGCACAGATACGCAGTATTTT
TRBV12-3/TRBV12-4,TRBD2,TRBJ2-2,many,CASSSTSGSTGELFF,TGTGCCAGCAGTAGCACTAGCGGGAGTACCGGGGAGCTGTTTTTT
TRBV9,-,TRBJ2-7,-,CASSVALSTYEQYF,TGTGCCAGCAGCGTAGCGCTCAGCACCTACGAGCAGTACTTC
TRBV12-3/TRBV12-4,TRBD2,TRBJ2-7,many,CASSLGLAGGHEQYF,TGTGCCAGCAGTTTAGGACTAGCGGGAGGCCACGAGCAGTACTTC
TRBV15,-,TRBJ2-6,few,CATSPQLREQGTGANVLTF,TGTGCCACCAGCCCACAATTGCGGGAACAGGGCACTGGGGCCAACGTCCTGACTTTC
TRBV6-4,TRBD2,TRBJ2-1,many,CASKGLAGGNEQFF,TGTGCCAGCAAGGGCCTAGCGGGGGGCAATGAGCAGTTCTTC
TRBV7-9,TRBD1,TRBJ2-6,-,CASSVSGTGGFGANVLTF,TGTGCCAGCAGCGTTTCCGGGACAGGGGGCTTTGGGGCCAACGTCCTGACTTTC